One sample yielded the 25 T cell receptor beta chains listed below, sequenced in a study of beta chain features in type 1 diabetes. The study reverse transcribed the entire isolated RNA, so it sequenced expressed TCRB transcripts. Profiled with immunoSEQ multiplex PCR; TCRdb holds only in-frame clones, not every one. The data hold just over 600,000 clones, with roughly a sixth observed a single time. Sample: naive CD4+ T cells from blood. These receptors originate from a man aged 18 to 35 in good health.

This clone was counted between two and nine times. A read error may account for a junction end that differs from germline. This chain uses TRBV19 with TRBJ2-5, with D uncertain. This CDR3 is 13 amino acids long. The V gene's germline CDR1 is LNHDA and CDR2 SQIVND (reference sequence). In DNA, the CDR3 is TGTGCCAGTAGTTCCCCTGGACGGTCCCGCACGGACTTC. This gives the protein CASSSPGRSRTDF. Complete variable domain (other parts from reference TRBV19 and TRBJ2-5): DGGITQSPKYLFRKEGQNVTLSCEQNLNHDAMYWYRQDPGQGLRLIYYSQIVNDFQKGDIAEGYSVSREKKESFPLTVTSAQKNPTAFYLCASSSPGRSRTDFGPGTRLLVL.

This clone was detected a few times. The genes are TRBV28 and TRBJ2-2; TRBD1 matches at 9 bases. Germline loops: CDR1 MDHEN, CDR2 SYDVKM. The CDR3 is 16 amino acids. J was trimmed by 2 bases and V by 4 bases; bases with no gene match: 5. Here the CDR3 reads CASSSPGQGNTGELFF. For the CDR3, the DNA is TGTGCCAGCAGTTCGCCGGGACAGGGAAACACCGGGGAGCTGTTTTTT.

The chain carries TRBV7-2 and TRBJ1-1; D ambiguous. The CDR3 is made up of 14 amino acids. Trimming took off 1 base at V and 3 bases at J, with 9 bases between the two ends. The germline gives CDR1 SGHTA, CDR2 FQGNSA. Here the CDR3 reads CASSLGPLDTEAFF. The CDR3 DNA is TGTGCCAGCAGCTTAGGCCCCTTGGACACTGAAGCTTTCTTT.

This clone was seen a few times. The chain recombines TRBV4-1 with TRBJ2-7; TRBD2 agrees at 10 bases. Germline assignment: CDR1 MGHRA and CDR2 YSYEKL. CDR3 length: 15 amino acids. V gave up 5 bases and J gave up 6 bases; unmatched junction bases: 10. The chain's CDR3 is CASSFRAGGPVEQYF. The CDR3 bases are TGCGCCAGCAGCTTCCGAGCGGGAGGGCCGGTCGAGCAGTACTTC.

This clone occurred a few times. The gene calls are TRBV18 and TRBJ2-1; possibly TRBD1 for D (5 bases). The CDR3 sequence is 16 residues long. Trimming cost V 2 bases and J 2 bases, with 13 bases left between them. Germline V gene data show CDR1 as KGHSH and CDR2 as LQKENI. CDR3 amino acids: CASSPNQKGTYNEQFF. The CDR3 bases are TGTGCCAGCTCACCAAACCAGAAGGGGACCTACAATGAGCAGTTCTTC.

This clone has only a few counts. The chain employs TRBV19 and TRBJ2-3; D may be TRBD1 (6 bases). V lost 2 bases, J lost 4 bases, and 10 bases lay in between. In germline, CDR1 is LNHDA, CDR2 SQIVND (reference sequence). The CDR3 contains 14 residues. In DNA, the CDR3 is TGTGCCAGTAGTATAAACAGGGCTCCAGATACGCAGTATTTT. The encoded protein is CASSINRAPDTQYF.

The table lists this clone with a few counts. In DNA, the CDR3 is TGTGCCATCAAGGACAGCCCCCGGGAGAATGAGCAGTTCTTC. Translating it yields CAIKDSPRENEQFF. J is TRBJ2-1 and V is TRBV6-5; D is possibly TRBD1 or TRBD2 (6 bases each). Trimming shortened V by 10 bases and J by 7 bases, and 20 bases separated the two germline ends. The germline gives CDR1 MNHEY, CDR2 SVGAGI. The CDR3 is 14 residues long.

The rearrangement links TRBV5-4 to TRBJ2-7, with 7 bases aligning to TRBD1. The CDR3 consists of 14 residues. V lost 3 bases, J lost 5 bases, and 8 bases stayed unmatched. CDR1 is SGHNT, CDR2 YYREEE, per germline (reference sequence). CDR3 amino acids: CASSSMTGSHEQYF. In DNA, the CDR3 is TGTGCCAGCAGCTCTATGACAGGGAGCCACGAGCAGTACTTC. Complete variable domain (other parts from reference TRBV5-4 and TRBJ2-7): ETGVTQSPTHLIKTRGQQVTLRCSSQSGHNTVSWYQQALGQGPQFIFQYYREEENGRGNFPPRFSGLQFPNYSSELNVNALELDDSALYLCASSSMTGSHEQYFGPGTRLTVT.

DNA for the CDR3: TGTGCCAGCAGCTTAGATGCAGGTTCGATGCAGTACTTC. Translation: CASSLDAGSMQYF. The chain couples TRBV11-3 to TRBJ2-7; D gene uncertain. Trimming removed 0 bases from V and 9 bases from J, with 12 bases in between. The CDR3 covers 13 residues. CDR1 is SGHNT, CDR2 YENEEA, per germline. Together with reference TRBV11-3 and TRBJ2-7, the CDR3 gives the full variable domain: EAGVVQSPRYKIIEKKQPVAFWCNPISGHNTLYWYLQNLGQGPELLIRYENEEAVDDSQLPKDRFSAERLKGVDSTLKIQPAELGDSAVYLCASSLDAGSMQYFGPGTRLTVT.

The genes are TRBV7-2 and TRBJ1-4; perhaps TRBD1 as D (6 bases). Germline CDR1 reads SGHTA; CDR2 reads FQGNSA. Trimming took off 3 bases at V and 8 bases at J, with 13 bases between the two ends. This CDR3 has 14 amino acids. The CDR3 DNA is TGTGCCAGCAGCTTGGGGCAGGGGATCGAAAAACTGTTTTTT. It codes for CASSLGQGIEKLFF.

V usage is TRBV2 and J usage is TRBJ1-1, with a tentative D call TRBD1 (5 bases). The germline CDR1 and CDR2 sequences are SNHLY and FYNNEI. The V end lost 6 bases, the J end lost 10 bases, and 27 bases lay between the germline ends. CDR3 length: 16 residues. Here the CDR3 reads CASRLEGQVSAPGAFF. In DNA, the CDR3 is TGTGCCAGCAGACTGGAAGGACAAGTCTCTGCCCCTGGAGCTTTCTTT.

About this clone itself: A read error may produce the germline difference seen at one junction end. Distinct nucleotide sequences in the sample also encode this CDR3. The chain joins TRBV7-2 to TRBJ2-7; D uncertain. Looked up from germline, CDR1 is SGHTA and CDR2 is FQGNSA. This CDR3 has 11 amino acids. The CDR3 coding sequence is TGCGCCAGCAGCTTTCGGCTTGAGCAGTACTTC. The encoded protein is CASSFRLEQYF.

The V call is TRBV7-3, the J call TRBJ2-1; 12 nucleotides align to TRBD2. The V segment lost 5 bases and the J segment 4 bases; nucleotides outside the gene matches: 6. Germline assignment: CDR1 SGHTA and CDR2 FQGTGA. The CDR3 is 16 residues long. The CDR3 protein is CASSSRTSGTYNEQFF. CDR3 in DNA: TGTGCCAGCAGCAGCAGGACTAGCGGGACTTACAATGAGCAGTTCTTC.

The chain combines TRBV12-5 with TRBJ1-1; 7 nucleotides match TRBD1. The CDR3 spans 14 residues. Germline CDR1 LGHNT, CDR2 FRNRAP. J gave up 3 bases and V 5 bases, and 6 bases lay outside the gene matches. Here the CDR3 reads CASGGGGAYTEAFF. In DNA, the CDR3 is TGTGCTAGTGGTGGAGGGGGCGCTTACACTGAAGCTTTCTTT.

This clone was seen only a few times. The chain is built from TRBV7-9 and TRBJ2-4; D ambiguous. Germline V gene lookup returns CDR1 SEHNR and CDR2 FQNEAQ (reference sequence). The CDR3 loop spans 14 amino acids. With 0 bases removed from V and 3 bases from J, the gap between germline ends came to 6 bases. CDR3 DNA sequence: TGTGCCAGCAGCTTAGCCAGCCTCAAAAACATTCAGTACTTC. Protein: CASSLASLKNIQYF. The complete variable domain, with remaining parts taken from reference TRBV7-9 and TRBJ2-4, reads DTGVSQNPRHKITKRGQNVTFRCDPISEHNRLYWYRQTLGQGPEFLTYFQNEAQLEKSRLLSDRFSAERPKGSFSTLEIQRTEQGDSAMYLCASSLASLKNIQYFGAGTRLSVL.

This sequence joins TRBV13 and TRBJ2-3; D may be TRBD1 (6 bases). V lost 5 bases to trimming and J lost 3 bases, with 18 bases between them. From germline, CDR1 is PRHDT and CDR2 FYEKMQ (reference sequence). The CDR3 covers 16 residues. CDR3 protein: CASSLQGDGRTDTQYF. In nucleotides, the CDR3 is TGTGCCAGCAGCCTACAGGGAGATGGACGGACAGATACGCAGTATTTT.

This chain uses TRBV11-1 with TRBJ2-1; 7 bases are shared with TRBD2. Germline V gene sequence: CDR1 SGHAT, CDR2 FQDESV (reference sequence). With V trimmed by 5 bases and J by 7 bases, 11 bases remained unmatched. The CDR3 is 15 residues long. Written as DNA, the CDR3 is TGTGCCAGCAGCATCTCCAAGACAGCGGGGAATGAGCAGTTCTTC. This encodes CASSISKTAGNEQFF.

The sample holds a few counts of this clone. This chain links TRBV5-1 with TRBJ2-1, with no clear D. The CDR3 totals 13 residues. Looked up from germline, CDR1 is SGHRS and CDR2 is YFSETQ. Trimming left V 3 bases short and J 6 bases short, with 10 bases between. The DNA for the CDR3 is TGCGCCAGCAGCTCTCTCTCCGGCAATGAGCAGTTCTTC. It codes for CASSSLSGNEQFF. The variable domain in full, completed from reference TRBV5-1 and TRBJ2-1, reads KAGVTQTPRYLIKTRGQQVTLSCSPISGHRSVSWYQQTPGQGLQFLFEYFSETQRNKGNFPGRFSGRQFSNSRSEMNVSTLELGDSALYLCASSSLSGNEQFFGPGTRLTVL.

This clone has more than one count but fewer than ten. The chain employs TRBV9 and TRBJ2-1, with 12 bases fitting TRBD2. The CDR3 contains 17 residues. The V and J ends lost 3 bases and 1 base, in that order; junction bases with no gene match: 5. The germline V gene has CDR1 SGDLS and CDR2 YYNGEE. CDR3 protein: CASSARTSGDSYNEQFF. The CDR3 DNA follows: TGTGCCAGCAGCGCCCGGACTAGCGGGGATTCCTACAATGAGCAGTTCTTC.

The gene calls are TRBV14 and TRBJ2-7; D remains ambiguous. Germline CDR1 is SGHDN and CDR2 is FVKESK. The germline V and J ends were trimmed by 4 bases and 3 bases, with 16 bases remaining between them. The CDR3 totals 15 residues. Written as DNA, the CDR3 is TGTGCCAGCAGCCCTCTAAGTGGTCTTTTCTACGAGCAGTACTTC. The encoded protein is CASSPLSGLFYEQYF.

This clone was recorded a few times. V is TRBV9 and J is TRBJ1-6, with 7 nucleotides matching TRBD1. Germline CDR1 reads SGDLS; CDR2 reads YYNGEE. V shed 4 bases and J 5 bases; nucleotides not matched to a gene: 12. This CDR3 region has 17 residues. CDR3 nucleotide sequence: TGTGCCAGCAGCTTAAGAACAGGGGCGGGAAATAATTCACCCCTCCACTTT. Amino acid sequence: CASSLRTGAGNNSPLHF.

This clone showed up just a few times. The chain has TRBV2 and TRBJ1-2; D remains ambiguous. This CDR3 contains 12 residues. Trimming removed 0 bases at V and 7 bases at J, with 6 bases between. Germline V gene data show CDR1 as SNHLY and CDR2 as FYNNEI. The CDR3 spells CASSEAAGGYTF. The CDR3, as DNA: TGTGCCAGCAGTGAAGCGGCTGGTGGCTACACCTTC.

The chain is built from TRBV20-1 and TRBJ1-1; D not certain. V dropped 6 bases and J dropped 1 base, with 6 bases sitting between them. Germline loops: CDR1 DFQATT, CDR2 SNEGSKA (reference sequence). The CDR3 has 11 residues. CDR3 amino acids: CSALWNTEAFF. CDR3 nucleotides: TGCAGTGCCCTTTGGAACACTGAAGCTTTCTTT.

This clone was detected only a few times. V is TRBV19 and J is TRBJ2-5; D gene ambiguous. V was shortened by 6 bases and J by 1 base, with 9 bases between the two germline ends. The CDR3 loop spans 13 amino acids. The V gene's germline CDR1 is LNHDA and CDR2 SQIVND (reference sequence). The CDR3 region has the DNA TGTGCCAGTAGACGGAGCCCCCAAGAGACCCAGTACTTC. It specifies CASRRSPQETQYF.

This chain uses TRBV4-3 with TRBJ1-2; D gene uncertain. The germline V gene has CDR1 LGHNA and CDR2 YSLEER. This CDR3 has 16 amino acids. V gave up 0 bases and J gave up 4 bases, with 15 bases separating them. Written as DNA, the CDR3 is TGCGCCAGCAGCCAAGATTTGGGGAATCCGTTCTATGGCTACACCTTC. This encodes CASSQDLGNPFYGYTF.